This TCR beta chain was recorded in a study of neurological immune-mediated disorders (dated by TCRdb to the late 2010s). Study-level background: Among the roughly 34 multiple sclerosis patients, relapsing-remitting MS was present in some 31 and secondary progressive MS was present in 3. Alongside PBMC samples, the set of fewer than 110 TCR-beta libraries contained longitudinal samples, technical triplicates, and paired CD4+ and CD8+ T-cell subsets that had been sorted. Peripheral blood TCR-beta repertoires from patients with HTLV-I-associated myelopathy (HAM/TSP), patients with multiple sclerosis, and healthy controls were compared in the study using UMI-based sequencing. The cohort was made up of approximately 65 subjects, consisting of roughly 14 HAM/TSP patients, 34 multiple sclerosis patients and some 20 healthy controls. Study-wide conclusions, independent of this receptor: TCR clonal expansion was greatest in HAM/TSP patients and smallest in MS patients, who ranked below even healthy controls. In a phylogenetic analysis, the repertoires of 18 out of 34 MS patients fell into a single cluster of related CDR3 sequences, pointing to a possible signature at the repertoire level. No association of the MS cluster with clinical or MRI features was observed, and the need for larger cohorts was stated by the authors. Across subjects, expanded clones never shared an identical CDR3 amino acid sequence, which suggests that the TCR-beta repertoires in every group were private.

This clonotype was detected only once. Which antigen it targets is not known. No clone much larger than this one lies a single base away; base qualities are absent. Evidence from a single read is weak. cDNA was synthesized by template-switch 5'RACE using a primer carrying a 10-nucleotide random unique molecular identifier by which each TCR transcript was tagged. Each sequencing run produced over 200 million TCR-beta sequences covering 15-18 subjects. The RNeasy kit was used to extract total RNA. The KAPA Real-time Library Amplification kit was used to amplify TCR-beta VDJ regions with primers targeting the TCR constant region and the 5'RACE anchor. Sample indexes and Illumina adaptors were added in a first PCR, after which library yield was increased in a second PCR. The roughly 650 bp TCR product was size-selected on a 2% E-gel SizeSelection system after Ampure bead purification. Before pooling, libraries had their quality checked on a Bioanalyzer, their concentration measured with Qubit, and their quantity determined with the Kapa Library Quantification kit. An Illumina HiSeq 2500 sequenced the libraries paired-end 2 x 150 bp. To increase sequence diversity, about 25-31% phiX was spiked into each library pool. As for the original processing: The quality-filtered reads were processed with the UMI-based MiGEC pipeline, whose error correction step removed more than 85% of the raw TCR sequences. VDJ genes were aligned to IMGT germline references, and clonotypes were defined by unique CDR3 amino acid sequence plus V-J genes. Clonal expansion, Shannon diversity and CDR3 relatedness were evaluated with VDJtools (CalcPairwiseDistances, ClusterSamples), while phylogenetic trees were built in CLCbio workbench. Expanded clones were defined as having at least 8 unique UMIs, based on coefficient-of-variation modelling across technical triplicates. Through fastp at Q25 and MiXCR, TCRdb rebuilt clones from the public reads, retaining in-frame beta chains. CDR3 protein duplicates are merged, each entry listing the most common genes and DNA. It is TCRdb's table, rather than the study itself, that gives the V and J calls and clone size. For this sample the table gives about 59,000 distinct CDR3 sequences, of which less than 4% were detected only once. The ten largest clones add up to around 2.1% of the sample.

For unsorted PBMC libraries, 2 million PBMCs were used after storage in RNAlater at -80 degrees C until RNA extraction. The multiple sclerosis patients were enrolled in a US clinical protocol that evaluated disease progression with magnetic resonance imaging. Peripheral blood underwent Ficoll-Hypaque density gradient centrifugation to isolate PBMCs, which were then cryopreserved in liquid nitrogen. Reading from cysteine to phenylalanine, the CDR3 counts 13 amino acids. The DNA shown is the 39-base CDR3, in frame from base 1. V was cut back by 0 bases and J by 4 bases, leaving a gap of 4 bases between them. The germline V gene supplies CDR1 KGHSH and CDR2 LQKENI.

The chain employs TRBV18 and TRBJ2-1, with the D gene uncertain. The sequenced material came from PBMCs. The sequence was collected from a woman aged 50 to 60 with multiple sclerosis. The CDR3 amino acid sequence is: CASSPPKYNEQFF. In nucleotide form, the sequence is TGTGCCAGCTCACCACCAAAGTACAATGAGCAGTTCTTC.